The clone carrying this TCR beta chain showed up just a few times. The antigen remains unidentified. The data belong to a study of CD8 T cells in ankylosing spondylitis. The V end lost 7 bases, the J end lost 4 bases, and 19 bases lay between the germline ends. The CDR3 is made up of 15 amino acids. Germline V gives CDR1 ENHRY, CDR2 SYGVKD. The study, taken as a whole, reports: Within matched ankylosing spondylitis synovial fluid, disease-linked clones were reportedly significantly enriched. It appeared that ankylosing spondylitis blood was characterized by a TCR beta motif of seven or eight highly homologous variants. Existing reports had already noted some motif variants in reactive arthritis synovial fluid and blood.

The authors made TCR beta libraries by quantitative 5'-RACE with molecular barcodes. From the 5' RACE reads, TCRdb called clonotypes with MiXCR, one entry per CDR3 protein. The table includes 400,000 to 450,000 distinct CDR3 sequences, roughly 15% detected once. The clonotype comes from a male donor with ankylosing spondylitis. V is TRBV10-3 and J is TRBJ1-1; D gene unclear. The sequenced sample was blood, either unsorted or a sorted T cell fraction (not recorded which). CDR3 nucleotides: TGTGCCATCACCCTGGACGGCGGGCGGTCCACTGAAGCTTTCTTT. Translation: CAITLDGGRSTEAFF.